Shown below are 26 T cell receptor beta chains from a single sample sequenced in a study of identifying expanded T cells in peripheral blood. Libraries were prepared by immunoSEQ multiplex PCR; TCRdb keeps only in-frame clonotypes and omits some of them. There are 85,000 to 100,000 clones in the sample; around 89% occur only once, and under 4.5% lies in the top ten. Source material: blood. The receptors originated from a person aged 18 to 75 in good health.

This clone was seen a single time. The chain is built from TRBV7-3 and TRBJ1-1; unclear D gene. V lost 4 bases to trimming and J lost 8 bases, with 17 bases between them. Germline V gives CDR1 SGHTA, CDR2 FQGTGA. The length of the CDR3 is 14 residues. CDR3 in DNA: TGTGCCAGCAGCTACCAAAATTCACAAACAGAAGCTTTCTTT. Translating gives CASSYQNSQTEAFF.

The chain links TRBV14 to TRBJ1-1; 10 nucleotides agree with TRBD1. The CDR3 has 15 residues. Germline loops: CDR1 SGHDN, CDR2 FVKESK. The J segment lost 3 bases and the V segment lost 3 bases, leaving 4 bases of the junction unmatched. The CDR3 sequence: CASSHRTGGDTEAFF. CDR3 DNA: TGTGCCAGCAGCCACCGGACAGGGGGGGACACTGAAGCTTTCTTT.

This rearrangement joins TRBV28 to TRBJ1-2; 9 nucleotides agree with TRBD1. Trimming cost V 4 bases and J 7 bases; bases outside gene matches: 7. The CDR3 has 14 amino acids. CDR1 is MDHEN, CDR2 SYDVKM, per germline. The CDR3 protein is CASSSGTGTVGYTF. CDR3 DNA: TGTGCCAGCAGTTCCGGGACAGGGACGGTTGGCTACACCTTC.

The chain has TRBV14 and TRBJ2-7, with D possibly matching TRBD2 (6 bases). V was cut by 0 bases and J by 2 bases, with 11 bases left in between. CDR1 SGHDN and CDR2 FVKESK come from the germline V gene. The CDR3 has 15 amino acids. The CDR3 sequence: CASSQEWGEAYEQYF. CDR3 bases: TGTGCCAGCAGCCAAGAATGGGGGGAGGCCTACGAGCAGTACTTC. Full variable domain (rest looked up from reference TRBV14 and TRBJ2-7): EAGVTQFPSHSVIEKGQTVTLRCDPISGHDNLYWYRRVMGKEIKFLLHFVKESKQDESGMPNNRFLAERTGGTYSTLKVQPAELEDSGVYFCASSQEWGEAYEQYFGPGTRLTVT.

The chain recombines TRBV19 with TRBJ1-6, with D uncertain. The CDR3 spans 17 residues. The V and J ends lost 0 bases and 0 bases respectively, with 9 bases between them. In germline, CDR1 is LNHDA, CDR2 SQIVND (reference sequence). The CDR3 region has the DNA TGTGCCAGTAGTATAGATCGCAGGAGCTCCTATAATTCACCCCTCCACTTT. Its translation: CASSIDRRSSYNSPLHF.

V is TRBV30 and J is TRBJ1-1, with no clear D. The CDR3 runs to 15 residues. Per germline, CDR1 GTSNPN and CDR2 SVGIG (reference sequence). The ends were cut back, 3 bases at V and 4 bases at J, with 18 bases in the middle. The CDR3 nucleotides read TGTGCCTGGAGAGACACCCCGAACCTGGGCACTGAAGCTTTCTTT. The encoded protein is CAWRDTPNLGTEAFF.

The J gene is TRBJ2-3, the V gene TRBV6-5, with TRBD2 as a possible D gene (6 bases). The germline V gene has CDR1 MNHEY and CDR2 SVGAGI. The CDR3 contains 11 residues. V lost 11 bases and J 4 bases, leaving 10 bases between the germline ends. The CDR3 loop is CAVRDSDTQYF. CDR3 coding DNA: TGTGCCGTCCGGGACTCAGATACGCAGTATTTT.

The chain uses TRBV2 and TRBJ2-5, with no clear D. With 4 bases removed from V and 4 bases from J, the gap between germline ends came to 16 bases. From germline, CDR1 is SNHLY and CDR2 FYNNEI. The CDR3 consists of 15 residues. CDR3 in DNA: TGTGCCAGCAGTGGGGGTGGTGGGCCCGGAGAGACCCAGTACTTC. This gives the protein CASSGGGGPGETQYF.

This chain links TRBV19 with TRBJ2-6; tentatively, D is TRBD1 (6 bases). Germline loops: CDR1 LNHDA, CDR2 SQIVND (reference sequence). The CDR3 sequence is 16 residues long. Trimming took off 3 bases at V and 4 bases at J, with 13 bases between the two ends. The CDR3 here is CASSMGGGPGANVLTF. The CDR3 nucleotides are TGTGCCAGTAGTATGGGTGGGGGCCCGGGGGCCAACGTCCTGACTTTC.

This chain connects TRBV6-4 to TRBJ2-3, with 9 bases aligning to TRBD1. The CDR3 loop spans 15 amino acids. V was clipped by 0 bases and J by 6 bases; unmatched bases: 4. Germline V gene lookup returns CDR1 MRHNA and CDR2 SNTAGT. The CDR3: CASSDSGGQGDTQYF. The CDR3 nucleotides are TGTGCCAGCAGTGACTCGGGTGGACAGGGGGATACGCAGTATTTT.

The chain links TRBV15 to TRBJ1-2; D is undetermined. Trimming took off 0 bases at V and 2 bases at J, with 10 bases between the two ends. The length of the CDR3 is 15 residues. The germline V gene encodes CDR1 LNHNV and CDR2 YYDKDF (reference sequence). The CDR3 here is CATSRDLQPNYGYTF. Here the CDR3 DNA reads TGTGCCACCAGCAGAGATCTACAGCCCAACTATGGCTACACCTTC.

The chain has TRBV7-9 and TRBJ1-5, with no clear D. V lost 1 base to trimming and J lost 10 bases, with 8 bases between them. This CDR3 comprises 12 residues. Per germline, CDR1 SEHNR and CDR2 FQNEAQ (reference sequence). CDR3 bases: TGTGCCAGCAGCTTAGAGGTCAGCCCCCAGCATTTT. It is translated as CASSLEVSPQHF.

The chain joins TRBV4-3 to TRBJ2-1, with a weak D call TRBD2 (5 bases). Germline-derived CDR1 and CDR2 are LGHNA and YSLEER. CDR3 size: 17 residues. Trimming cost V 1 base and J 5 bases, with 18 bases left between them. The CDR3 sequence: CASSQARARTFHNEQFF. Here the CDR3 DNA reads TGCGCCAGCAGCCAAGCTAGGGCTAGGACTTTCCACAATGAGCAGTTCTTC.

This chain joins TRBV6-6 and TRBJ2-1; D unresolved. V was trimmed by 7 bases and J by 7 bases, leaving 14 bases between them. This CDR3 has 13 amino acids. CDR1 is MNHNY and CDR2 is SVGAGI in the germline V gene (reference sequence). CDR3 in DNA: TGTGCCAGCATTCCACCCTGGGGAAATGAGCAGTTCTTC. The encoded protein is CASIPPWGNEQFF.

The chain is built from TRBV6-4 and TRBJ2-1; 9 nucleotides match TRBD2. This CDR3 has 14 amino acids. CDR1 MRHNA and CDR2 SNTAGT come from the germline V gene. V was clipped by 6 bases and J by 10 bases; unmatched bases: 10. Written as DNA, the CDR3 is TGTGCCAGCAGCCCTAGCGGGGACGTCAGGGAGCAGTTCTTC. Translation: CASSPSGDVREQFF.

This clone was recorded once. The V gene is TRBV6-4, the J gene TRBJ1-1, with D maybe TRBD1 (5 bases). The V gene lost 0 bases and the J gene lost 3 bases, with 14 bases spanning the gap. Germline V lookup: CDR1 MRHNA, CDR2 SNTAGT. This CDR3 is built from 16 residues. As DNA, the CDR3 is TGTGCCAGCAGTGACTCGCCTGGGGCAGGGCACACTGAAGCTTTCTTT. This gives the protein CASSDSPGAGHTEAFF.

The chain links TRBV2 to TRBJ2-5; possible D gene TRBD2, 5 bases. The CDR3 is 14 amino acids. CDR1 and CDR2 (germline): SNHLY, FYNNEI. V gave up 4 bases and J gave up 0 bases, with 9 bases separating them. The CDR3 DNA is TGTGCCAGCAGTGCGGGGAGCTACCAAGAGACCCAGTACTTC. Protein sequence: CASSAGSYQETQYF.

The V and J genes are TRBV28 and TRBJ2-3; 10 positions match TRBD2. The CDR3 consists of 14 residues. The J segment lost 4 bases and the V segment lost 2 bases, leaving 0 bases of the junction unmatched. CDR1 and CDR2 from the germline V gene are MDHEN and SYDVKM. The CDR3 is CASSLLAGADTQYF. CDR3 nucleotide sequence: TGTGCCAGCAGTTTACTAGCGGGAGCAGATACGCAGTATTTT.

The chain combines TRBV4-1 with TRBJ2-2; TRBD1 aligns across 9 bases. V was clipped by 0 bases and J by 4 bases; unmatched bases: 9. The germline gives CDR1 MGHRA, CDR2 YSYEKL. The CDR3 runs 18 residues. DNA of the CDR3: TGCGCCAGCAGCCAAGACCGGGACAGGGCCGATGGCACCGGGGAGCTGTTTTTT. Translated, it gives CASSQDRDRADGTGELFF.

This chain connects TRBV18 to TRBJ2-3; 9 bases are a match to TRBD1. Germline lookup yields CDR1 KGHSH and CDR2 LQKENI. CDR3 length equals 15 residues. With 6 bases clipped from V and 1 base from J, the junction kept 5 bases outside the gene matches. CDR3 sequence reads: CASSVRTGGTDTQYF. Written as DNA, the CDR3 is TGTGCCAGCTCCGTGAGGACAGGGGGCACAGATACGCAGTATTTT.

The J gene is TRBJ2-5, the V gene TRBV7-2; 7 bases are a match to TRBD1. The CDR3 is made up of 14 amino acids. Unmatched junction bases numbered 4, after V lost 3 bases and J lost 3 bases. Germline V lookup: CDR1 SGHTA, CDR2 FQGNSA. The CDR3 bases are TGTGCCAGCAGCTTTTGGGACAGCGAAGAGACCCAGTACTTC. It codes for CASSFWDSEETQYF. The full variable domain, its missing parts supplied by reference TRBV7-2 and TRBJ2-5, is GAGVSQSPSNKVTEKGKDVELRCDPISGHTALYWYRQSLGQGLEFLIYFQGNSAPDKSGLPSDRFSAERTGGSVSTLTIQRTQQEDSAVYLCASSFWDSEETQYFGPGTRLLVL.

J is TRBJ2-7 and V is TRBV28; D remains ambiguous. The V and J ends lost 2 bases and 2 bases respectively, with 10 bases between them. The CDR3 totals 14 residues. The germline gives CDR1 MDHEN, CDR2 SYDVKM. This CDR3 is CASSLRRVPYEQYF. The CDR3 nucleotides are TGTGCCAGCAGTTTACGAAGGGTTCCCTACGAGCAGTACTTC.

J is TRBJ2-6 and V is TRBV7-9, with D possibly matching TRBD1 (5 bases). Trimming stripped 2 bases from V and 2 bases from J, with 7 bases between. Per germline, CDR1 SEHNR and CDR2 FQNEAQ (reference sequence). The CDR3 loop spans 15 amino acids. DNA for the CDR3: TGTGCCAGCAGCTTAAAGGGGACTGGGGCCAACGTCCTGACTTTC. Protein: CASSLKGTGANVLTF. Supplemented by reference TRBV7-9 and TRBJ2-6, the full variable domain reads DTGVSQNPRHKITKRGQNVTFRCDPISEHNRLYWYRQTLGQGPEFLTYFQNEAQLEKSRLLSDRFSAERPKGSFSTLEIQRTEQGDSAMYLCASSLKGTGANVLTFGAGSRLTVL.

This clone was counted only a few times. The rearrangement joins TRBV23-1 to TRBJ1-1; D gene unclear. TRBV23-1 is an open reading frame, and its role is uncertain. V was pared by 0 bases and J by 0 bases, with 5 bases between. The CDR3 sequence is 14 residues long. This CDR3 reads CASSQSLVNTEAFF. The DNA for the CDR3 is TGCGCCAGCAGTCAATCGCTGGTGAACACTGAAGCTTTCTTT.

This chain connects TRBV30 to TRBJ2-7, with D uncertain. The germline CDR1 and CDR2 sequences are GTSNPN and SVGIG (reference sequence). Between the trimmed V and J ends, which lost 4 bases and 2 bases, there was a span of 6 bases. The CDR3 runs 11 residues. CDR3 sequence: CAWNSAYEQYF. In nucleotides, the CDR3 is TGTGCCTGGAACTCGGCCTACGAGCAGTACTTC.

This clone appeared a few times. The chain uses TRBV5-1 and TRBJ2-3; D gene uncertain. V was shortened by 1 base and J by 4 bases, with 13 bases between the two germline ends. Germline V CDR1 and CDR2: SGHRS, YFSETQ. This CDR3 spans 15 amino acids. CDR3 nucleotides: TGCGCCAGCAGCTTGTCAGGACCAAGTGCAGATACGCAGTATTTT. This encodes CASSLSGPSADTQYF.